Included here is one T cell receptor (beta chain) sequence, with context. Its antigen is currently not known. The record has no base qualities; no much larger clone is one base away. The data belong to a study of T cells in Graves' hyperthyroidism and ophthalmopathy (dated by TCRdb to between 2018 and 2021). Context from the whole study: Peripheral blood was sampled at the time of initial diagnosis, prior to any treatment. A discovery cohort of about a hundred patients, about 44 with Graves' ophthalmopathy and roughly 59 with stable Graves' hyperthyroidism, was used to find distinguishing TCR V-J signatures. Whether ophthalmopathy could be predicted prospectively was tested in an independent validation cohort made up of approximately 19 hyperthyroidism patients plus 17 patients who later progressed to ophthalmopathy. The approximately 97 discovery patients were randomly divided into training and test sets at a 7:3 ratio. The study also compared thyroid tissue and blood T-cell repertoires from several Graves' hyperthyroidism patients. After blood sampling, hyperthyroidism patients were treated with methimazole at a starting dose of 30 mg daily, and ophthalmopathy patients were treated with high-dose intravenous methylprednisolone. TCR Vbeta CDR3 sequencing of 120 to 150 peripheral blood samples (under 45 ophthalmopathy, 75 hyperthyroidism and roughly 17 progressor patients) is reported in the paper. Overall results and qualifications from the work: Most expanded thyroid clonotypes (frequency above 0.001) were also detected in blood, suggesting blood repertoires may reflect thyroid immune responses. In validation, the model predicted progression to ophthalmopathy a median of approximately 6.3 months before onset, with approximately 71% sensitivity and about 72% specificity. Sample size was not statistically predetermined, and investigators were not blinded to group allocation. Ophthalmopathy was separated from stable hyperthyroidism by a 13 V-J signature model, with around 90% sensitivity and 81% to 82% specificity obtained in cross-validation and 80%/75% obtained in testing.

In the ophthalmopathy patients, disease was moderately to severely active, with a Clinical Activity Score of 3 or more, a NOSPECS grade of 4 or more, and a duration of less than 3 months. Any patient with an uncontrolled infection, another autoimmune disease, pregnancy or lactation was excluded. Diagnoses relied on clinical symptoms, serum thyroxine and TRAb, thyroid ultrasound and orbital computed tomography. PBMCs were separated from 7.5 to 10 ml of fresh peripheral blood using Ficoll-Paque density gradient centrifugation. Total RNA was extracted using Trizol reagent, and RNA quality was assessed on an Agilent 2100 Bioanalyzer. The germline V gene sets CDR1 to SNHLY and CDR2 to FYNNEI. The junction carries 12 bases between V and J, which are trimmed by 5 bases and 5 bases respectively. CDR3 length: 14 amino acids, cysteine to phenylalanine. Solely the CDR3 DNA is kept, with 42 bases framed from the first base.

Amplification of TCR beta CDR3 regions was carried out from RNA transcripts. The TCR CDR3 was subjected to a first round of RT-PCR using the HTBI primer set and the Qiagen OneStep RT-PCR kit. Libraries were constructed in a second round of multiplex PCR, after which size selection and purification were carried out. Sequencing of the libraries was done on an Illumina HiSeq2000 using paired-end 100 bp reads. As for the original processing: SOAPnuke was used to process the raw data, with reads discarded if the reads contained adapters or uncalled bases, had a mean Phred below 15, or lacked an exact constant-primer or identifier match. High-quality paired reads were merged using COPE v1.2.5, and each unique nucleotide sequence was defined as a clonotype. Clonotypes were aligned to IMGT TRBV, TRBD and TRBJ reference segments using MiTCR v1.1. Analysis was restricted to V-J combinations with a frequency above 0.0001, which covered just over 98% of repertoires. The TCS score was defined as the ratio of F50 (clonal expansion) to E x V (chaos), calculated using BLOSUM62-based TCRdist between CDR3 peptides within each V-J. Welch's t-statistics and random forest reduced approximately 520 V-J features to about 13, which were used in a naive Bayes classifier (R e1071). TCRdb reanalyzed the raw reads on its own, using fastp at Q25 for trimming and MiXCR for clone calling, and kept in-frame beta chains. Here each entry gathers all rows of one CDR3 protein and keeps the most common genes and DNA. TCRdb's processing, not the authors', yielded these V and J calls. Counted in this sample were nearly 600,000 distinct CDR3 sequences; approximately 15% of them appeared once. Together, the top ten hold approximately 6.4% of the sample.

The rearrangement joined TRBV2 to TRBJ2-2; perhaps TRBD2 is the D gene, with 5 bases matching. This clonotype originated in a woman aged 18 to 35 with Graves' ophthalmopathy. Sequenced: blood. The CDR3 protein is CASSSGFGTGELFF. The nucleotide sequence is given as TGTGCCAGCAGTAGCGGCTTCGGAACCGGGGAGCTGTTTTTT.